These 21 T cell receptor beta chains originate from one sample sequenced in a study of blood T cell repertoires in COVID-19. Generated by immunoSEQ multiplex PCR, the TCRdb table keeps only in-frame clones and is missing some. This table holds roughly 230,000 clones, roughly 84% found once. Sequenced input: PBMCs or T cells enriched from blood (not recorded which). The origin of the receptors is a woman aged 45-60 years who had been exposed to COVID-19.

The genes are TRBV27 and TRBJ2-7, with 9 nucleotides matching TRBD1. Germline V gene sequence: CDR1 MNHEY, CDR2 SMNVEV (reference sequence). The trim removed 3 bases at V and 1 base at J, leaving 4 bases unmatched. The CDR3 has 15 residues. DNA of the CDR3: TGTGCCAGCAGTTTCTTGACAGGGGGATCCTACGAGCAGTACTTC. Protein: CASSFLTGGSYEQYF.

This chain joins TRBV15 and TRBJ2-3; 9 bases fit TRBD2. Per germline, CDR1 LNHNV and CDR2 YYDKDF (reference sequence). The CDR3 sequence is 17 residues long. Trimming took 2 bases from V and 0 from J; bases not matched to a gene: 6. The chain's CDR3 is CATSRSLAGASTDTQYF. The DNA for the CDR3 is TGTGCCACCAGCAGATCCTTAGCGGGGGCTAGCACAGATACGCAGTATTTT.

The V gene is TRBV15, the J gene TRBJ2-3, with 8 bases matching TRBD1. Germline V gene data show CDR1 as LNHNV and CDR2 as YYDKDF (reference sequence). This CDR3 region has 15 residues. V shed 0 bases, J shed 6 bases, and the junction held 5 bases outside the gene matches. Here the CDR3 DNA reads TGTGCCACCAGCAGAGAGGCAGGGGGCTTGGATACGCAGTATTTT. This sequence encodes CATSREAGGLDTQYF.

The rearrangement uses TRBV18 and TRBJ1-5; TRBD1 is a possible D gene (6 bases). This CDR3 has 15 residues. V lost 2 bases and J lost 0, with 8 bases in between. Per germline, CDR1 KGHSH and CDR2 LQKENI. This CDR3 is CASSPYRDSNQPQHF. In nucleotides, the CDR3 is TGTGCCAGCTCACCATACAGGGATAGCAATCAGCCCCAGCATTTT.

Written as DNA, the CDR3 is TGCGCCAGCAGCTCGCACCGGACGGGGGGAGTCTATGGCTACACCTTC. Protein product: CASSSHRTGGVYGYTF. V usage is TRBV5-1 and J usage is TRBJ1-2, with a possible D match to TRBD1 (5 bases). Germline loops: CDR1 SGHRS, CDR2 YFSETQ. Between the trimmed V and J ends, which lost 3 bases and 4 bases, there was a span of 19 bases. The CDR3 spans 16 residues.

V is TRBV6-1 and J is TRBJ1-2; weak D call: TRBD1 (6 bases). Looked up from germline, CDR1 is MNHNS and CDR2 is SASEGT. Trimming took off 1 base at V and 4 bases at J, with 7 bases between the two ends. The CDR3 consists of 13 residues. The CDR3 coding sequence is TGTGCCAGCAGTGAAGAGACAGGCTATGGCTACACCTTC. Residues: CASSEETGYGYTF.

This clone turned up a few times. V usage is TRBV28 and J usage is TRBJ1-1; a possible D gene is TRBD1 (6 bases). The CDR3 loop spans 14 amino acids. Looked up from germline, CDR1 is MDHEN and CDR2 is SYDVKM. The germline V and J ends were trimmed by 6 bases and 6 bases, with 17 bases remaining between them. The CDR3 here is CASSPRGRLAEAFF. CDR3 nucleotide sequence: TGTGCCAGCAGCCCCAGGGGAAGGTTGGCTGAAGCTTTCTTT.

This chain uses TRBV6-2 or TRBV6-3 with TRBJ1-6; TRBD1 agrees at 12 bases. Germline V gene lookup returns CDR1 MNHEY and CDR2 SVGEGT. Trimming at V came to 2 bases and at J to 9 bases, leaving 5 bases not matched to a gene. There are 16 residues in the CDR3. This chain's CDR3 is CASSYIPGQGASPLHF. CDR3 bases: TGTGCCAGCAGTTACATCCCGGGACAGGGGGCTTCACCCCTCCACTTT.

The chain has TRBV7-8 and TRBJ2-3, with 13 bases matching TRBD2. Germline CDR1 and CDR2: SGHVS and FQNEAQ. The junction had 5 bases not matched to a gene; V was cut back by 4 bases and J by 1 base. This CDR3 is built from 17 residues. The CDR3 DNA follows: TGTGCCAGCAGCTCCCGGGGACTAGCGGGGCGCACAGATACGCAGTATTTT. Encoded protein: CASSSRGLAGRTDTQYF.

The CDR3 spells CASSALTGNNEKLFF. CDR3 nucleotide sequence: TGTGCCAGCAGCGCTTTGACAGGGAACAATGAAAAACTGTTTTTT. The chain links TRBV5-5 to TRBJ1-4; TRBD1 matches 7 bases. Germline CDR1 SGHKS, CDR2 YYEKEE (reference sequence). The trim removed 4 bases at V and 5 bases at J, leaving 8 bases unmatched. The CDR3 is 15 residues long.

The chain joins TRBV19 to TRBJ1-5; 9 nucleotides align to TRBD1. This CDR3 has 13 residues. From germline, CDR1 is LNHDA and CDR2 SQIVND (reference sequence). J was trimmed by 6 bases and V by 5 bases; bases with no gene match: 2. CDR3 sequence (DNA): TGTGCCAGTAGTGGACAGGGGACTCAGCCCCAGCATTTT. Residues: CASSGQGTQPQHF.

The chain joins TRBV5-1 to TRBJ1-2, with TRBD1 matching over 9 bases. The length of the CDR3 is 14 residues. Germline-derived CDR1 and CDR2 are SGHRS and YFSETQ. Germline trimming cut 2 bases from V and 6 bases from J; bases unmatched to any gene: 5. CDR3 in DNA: TGCGCCAGCAGCTTTAGCCGGGACAGGGATGGCTACACCTTC. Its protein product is CASSFSRDRDGYTF.

CDR3 loop: CASSTPQGARNEQYF. The CDR3 coding sequence is TGTGCCAGTAGTACCCCTCAGGGGGCGCGGAACGAGCAGTACTTC. This sequence joins TRBV19 and TRBJ2-7, with TRBD1 matching 8 bases. Germline CDR1 and CDR2: LNHDA and SQIVND (reference sequence). J lost 5 bases, V lost 4 bases, and 10 bases had no gene match. The CDR3 covers 15 residues.

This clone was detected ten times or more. The CDR3 DNA is TGTGCCAGCATGGAACGGGGTTTCTACGAGCAGTACTTC. Protein: CASMERGFYEQYF. The chain joins TRBV2 to TRBJ2-7; possible D gene TRBD2, 5 bases. The V end lost 7 bases, the J end lost 3 bases, and 13 bases lay between the germline ends. Germline V gene lookup returns CDR1 SNHLY and CDR2 FYNNEI. The CDR3 consists of 13 residues. Based on the CDR3 plus reference TRBV2 and TRBJ2-7, the full variable domain is EPEVTQTPSHQVTQMGQEVILRCVPISNHLYFYWYRQILGQKVEFLVSFYNNEISEKSEIFDDQFSVERPDGSNFTLKIRSTKLEDSAMYFCASMERGFYEQYFGPGTRLTVT.

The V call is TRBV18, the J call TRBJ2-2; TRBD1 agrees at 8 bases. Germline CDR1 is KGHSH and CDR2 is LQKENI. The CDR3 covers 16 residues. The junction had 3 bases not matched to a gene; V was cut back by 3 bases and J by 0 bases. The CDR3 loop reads CASSPRTGPNTGELFF. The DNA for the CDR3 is TGTGCCAGCTCACCCCGGACAGGGCCGAACACCGGGGAGCTGTTTTTT.

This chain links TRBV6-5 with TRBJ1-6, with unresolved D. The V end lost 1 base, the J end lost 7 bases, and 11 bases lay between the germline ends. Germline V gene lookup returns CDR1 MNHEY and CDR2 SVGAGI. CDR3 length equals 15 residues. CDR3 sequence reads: CASSYWVGGNSPLHF. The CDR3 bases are TGTGCCAGCAGTTACTGGGTAGGAGGGAATTCACCCCTCCACTTT.

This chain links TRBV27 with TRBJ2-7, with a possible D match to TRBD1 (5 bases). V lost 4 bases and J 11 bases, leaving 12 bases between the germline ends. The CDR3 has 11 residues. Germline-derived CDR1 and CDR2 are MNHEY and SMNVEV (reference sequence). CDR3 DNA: TGTGCCAGCAGTTCCTCAGGGTTAGAGTACTTC. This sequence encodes CASSSSGLEYF.

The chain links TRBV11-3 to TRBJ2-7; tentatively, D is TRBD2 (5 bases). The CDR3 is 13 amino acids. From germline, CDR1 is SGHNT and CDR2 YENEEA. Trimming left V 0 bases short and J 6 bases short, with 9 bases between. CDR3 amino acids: CASSLDRAAEQYF. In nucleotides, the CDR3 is TGTGCCAGCAGCTTAGATAGAGCGGCCGAGCAGTACTTC.

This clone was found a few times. The CDR3 reads CASSYQVNGYTF. CDR3 nucleotide sequence: TGTGCCAGCAGTTATCAGGTGAATGGCTACACCTTC. The rearrangement uses TRBV7-9 and TRBJ1-2, with D unclear. Per the germline V gene, CDR1 is SEHNR and CDR2 is FQNEAQ (reference sequence). CDR3 size: 12 residues. Trimming took 6 bases from V and 6 from J, leaving 11 bases between them.

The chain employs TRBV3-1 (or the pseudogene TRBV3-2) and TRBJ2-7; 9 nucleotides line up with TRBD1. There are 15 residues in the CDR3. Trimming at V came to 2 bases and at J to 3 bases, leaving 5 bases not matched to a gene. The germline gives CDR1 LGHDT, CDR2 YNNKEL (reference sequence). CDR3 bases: TGTGCCAGCAGCCAACCGGGACAGGGAAACTACGAGCAGTACTTC. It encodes CASSQPGQGNYEQYF.

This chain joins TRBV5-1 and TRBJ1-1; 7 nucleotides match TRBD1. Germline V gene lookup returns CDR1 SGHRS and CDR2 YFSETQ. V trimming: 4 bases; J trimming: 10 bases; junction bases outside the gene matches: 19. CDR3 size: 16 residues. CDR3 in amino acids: CASSPSGFQGVRRAFF. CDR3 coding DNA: TGCGCCAGCAGCCCCTCAGGTTTTCAGGGGGTACGCCGAGCTTTCTTT.